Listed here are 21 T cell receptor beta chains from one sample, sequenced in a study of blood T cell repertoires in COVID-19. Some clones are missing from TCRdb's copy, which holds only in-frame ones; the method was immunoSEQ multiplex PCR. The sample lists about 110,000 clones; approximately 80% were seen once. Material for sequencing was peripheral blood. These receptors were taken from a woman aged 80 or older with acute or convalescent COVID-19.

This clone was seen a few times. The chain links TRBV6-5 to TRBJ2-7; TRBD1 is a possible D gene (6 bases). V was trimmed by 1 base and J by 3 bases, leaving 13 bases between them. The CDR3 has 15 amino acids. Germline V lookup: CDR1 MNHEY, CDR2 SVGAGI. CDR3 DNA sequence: TGTGCCAGCAGTTACTTGACAGGCAGCGGCTACGAGCAGTACTTC. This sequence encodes CASSYLTGSGYEQYF.

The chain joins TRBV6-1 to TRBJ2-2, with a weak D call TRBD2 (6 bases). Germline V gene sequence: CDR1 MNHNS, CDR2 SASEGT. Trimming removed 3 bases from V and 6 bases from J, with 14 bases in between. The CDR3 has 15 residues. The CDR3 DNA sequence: TGTGCCAGCAGTGAGGACCCCTCTAGCGCCGGGGAGCTGTTTTTT. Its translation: CASSEDPSSAGELFF.

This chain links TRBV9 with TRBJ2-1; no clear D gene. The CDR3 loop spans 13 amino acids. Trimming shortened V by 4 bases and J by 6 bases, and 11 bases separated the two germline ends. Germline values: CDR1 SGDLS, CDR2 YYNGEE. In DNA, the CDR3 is TGTGCCAGCAGCCCGACTCTTCTCAATGAGCAGTTCTTC. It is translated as CASSPTLLNEQFF.

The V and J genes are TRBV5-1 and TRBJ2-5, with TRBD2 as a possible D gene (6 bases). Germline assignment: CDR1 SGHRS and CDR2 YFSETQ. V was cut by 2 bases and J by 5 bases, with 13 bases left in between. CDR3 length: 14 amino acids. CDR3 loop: CASSFISGEETQYF. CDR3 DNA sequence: TGCGCCAGCAGCTTTATTAGCGGTGAGGAGACCCAGTACTTC.

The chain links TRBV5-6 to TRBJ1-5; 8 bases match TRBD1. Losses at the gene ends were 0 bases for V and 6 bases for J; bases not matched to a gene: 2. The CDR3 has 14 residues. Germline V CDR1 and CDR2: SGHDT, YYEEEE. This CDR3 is CASSLAGGGQPQHF. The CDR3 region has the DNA TGTGCCAGCAGCTTGGCAGGGGGCGGTCAGCCCCAGCATTTT.

The CDR3 protein is CASSQGDSLNQPQHF. The CDR3 coding sequence is TGTGCCAGCAGCCAAGGGGACAGTCTCAATCAGCCCCAGCATTTT. This sequence joins TRBV16 and TRBJ1-5; 7 bases line up with TRBD1. Trimming removed 2 bases from V and 3 bases from J; junction bases left unmatched: 4. Germline-derived CDR1 and CDR2 are KGHSY and FQNENV. The CDR3 runs to 15 residues. Full variable domain (missing parts from reference TRBV16 and TRBJ1-5): GEEVAQTPKHLVRGEGQKAKLYCAPIKGHSYVFWYQQVLKNEFKFLISFQNENVFDETGMPKERFSAKCLPNSPCSLEIQATKLEDSAVYFCASSQGDSLNQPQHFGDGTRLSIL.

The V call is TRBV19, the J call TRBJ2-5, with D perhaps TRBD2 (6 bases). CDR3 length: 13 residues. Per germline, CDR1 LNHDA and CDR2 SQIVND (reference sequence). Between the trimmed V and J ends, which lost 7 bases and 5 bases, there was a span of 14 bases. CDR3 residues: CASNSASAETQYF. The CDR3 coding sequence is TGTGCCAGTAACTCTGCTAGCGCGGAGACCCAGTACTTC.

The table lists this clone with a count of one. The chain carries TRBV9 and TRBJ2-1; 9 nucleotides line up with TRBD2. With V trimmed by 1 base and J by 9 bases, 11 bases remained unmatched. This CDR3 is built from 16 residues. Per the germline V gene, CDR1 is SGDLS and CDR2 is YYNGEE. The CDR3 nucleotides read TGTGCCAGCAGCGTATTGGCTAGCGGGATTTCCTCTGAGCAGTTCTTC. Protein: CASSVLASGISSEQFF.

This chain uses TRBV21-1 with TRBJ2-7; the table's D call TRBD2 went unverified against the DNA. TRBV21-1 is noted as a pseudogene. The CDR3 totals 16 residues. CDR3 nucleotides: TGTGCCGACACTCGCCCGGGACTAGCGGGGATCTACGAGCAGTACGTC. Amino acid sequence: CADTRPGLAGIYEQYV.

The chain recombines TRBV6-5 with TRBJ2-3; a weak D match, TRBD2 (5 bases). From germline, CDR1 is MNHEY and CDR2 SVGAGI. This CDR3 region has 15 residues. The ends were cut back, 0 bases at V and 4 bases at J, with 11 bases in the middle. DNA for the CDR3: TGTGCCAGCAGTTACTCGAGGTTCGGGGCAGATACGCAGTATTTT. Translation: CASSYSRFGADTQYF.

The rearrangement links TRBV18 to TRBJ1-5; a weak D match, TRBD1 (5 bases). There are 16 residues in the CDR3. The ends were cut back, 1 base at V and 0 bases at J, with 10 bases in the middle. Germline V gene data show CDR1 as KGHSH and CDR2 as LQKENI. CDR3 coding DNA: TGTGCCAGCTCACCACTAGGGGTGAATAGCAATCAGCCCCAGCATTTT. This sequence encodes CASSPLGVNSNQPQHF.

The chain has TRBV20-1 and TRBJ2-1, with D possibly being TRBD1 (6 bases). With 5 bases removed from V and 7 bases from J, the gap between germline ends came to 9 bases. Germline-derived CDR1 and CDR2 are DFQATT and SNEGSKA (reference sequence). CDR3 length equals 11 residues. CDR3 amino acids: CSADTGNEQFF. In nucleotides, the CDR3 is TGCAGTGCTGATACAGGGAATGAGCAGTTCTTC.

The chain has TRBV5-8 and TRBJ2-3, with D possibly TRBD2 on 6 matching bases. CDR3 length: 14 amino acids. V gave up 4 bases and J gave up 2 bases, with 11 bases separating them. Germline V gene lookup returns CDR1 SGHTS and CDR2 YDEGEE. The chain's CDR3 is CASSPRLVTDTQYF. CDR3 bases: TGTGCCAGCAGCCCCCGACTAGTCACAGATACGCAGTATTTT.

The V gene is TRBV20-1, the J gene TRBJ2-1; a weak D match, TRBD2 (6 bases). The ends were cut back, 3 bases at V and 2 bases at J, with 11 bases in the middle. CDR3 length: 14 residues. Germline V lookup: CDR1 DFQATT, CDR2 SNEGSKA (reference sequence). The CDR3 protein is CSASRGRTYNEQFF. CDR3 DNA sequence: TGCAGTGCTAGTCGGGGGAGGACCTACAATGAGCAGTTCTTC.

CDR3 loop: CASSLSGRVSYEQYF. CDR3 nucleotide sequence: TGTGCCAGCAGCCTTAGCGGGAGGGTATCCTACGAGCAGTACTTC. J is TRBJ2-7 and V is TRBV11-2, with 11 positions matching TRBD2. The CDR3 has 15 amino acids. Germline V CDR1 and CDR2: SGHAT, FQNNGV. The V segment lost 5 bases and the J segment 1 base; nucleotides outside the gene matches: 4. Variable domain in full (rest from reference TRBV11-2 and TRBJ2-7): EAGVAQSPRYKIIEKRQSVAFWCNPISGHATLYWYQQILGQGPKLLIQFQNNGVVDDSQLPKDRFSAERLKGVDSTLKIQPAKLEDSAVYLCASSLSGRVSYEQYFGPGTRLTVT.

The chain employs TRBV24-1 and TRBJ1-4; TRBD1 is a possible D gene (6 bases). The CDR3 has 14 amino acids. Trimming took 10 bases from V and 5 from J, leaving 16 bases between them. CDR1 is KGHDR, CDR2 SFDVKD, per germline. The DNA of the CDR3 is TGTGCCACTAAAGGCAGGGGCGAAAATGAAAAACTGTTTTTT. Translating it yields CATKGRGENEKLFF.

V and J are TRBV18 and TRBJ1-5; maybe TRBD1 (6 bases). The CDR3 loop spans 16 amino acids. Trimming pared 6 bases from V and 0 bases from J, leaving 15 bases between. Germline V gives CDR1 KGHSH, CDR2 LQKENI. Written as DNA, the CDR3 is TGTGCCAGCTCTTCTCAGGGGCCTGGTAGCAATCAGCCCCAGCATTTT. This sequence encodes CASSSQGPGSNQPQHF. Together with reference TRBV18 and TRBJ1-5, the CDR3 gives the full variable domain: NAGVMQNPRHLVRRRGQEARLRCSPMKGHSHVYWYRQLPEEGLKFMVYLQKENIIDESGMPKERFSAEFPKEGPSILRIQQVVRGDSAAYFCASSSQGPGSNQPQHFGDGTRLSIL.

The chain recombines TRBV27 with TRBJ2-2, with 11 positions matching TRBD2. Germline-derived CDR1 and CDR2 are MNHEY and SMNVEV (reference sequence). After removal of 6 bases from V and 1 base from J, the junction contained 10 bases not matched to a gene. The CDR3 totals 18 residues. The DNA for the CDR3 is TGTGCCAGCAGACTCGGGACCGGGACTAGCGGGAACACCGGGGAGCTGTTTTTT. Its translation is CASRLGTGTSGNTGELFF.

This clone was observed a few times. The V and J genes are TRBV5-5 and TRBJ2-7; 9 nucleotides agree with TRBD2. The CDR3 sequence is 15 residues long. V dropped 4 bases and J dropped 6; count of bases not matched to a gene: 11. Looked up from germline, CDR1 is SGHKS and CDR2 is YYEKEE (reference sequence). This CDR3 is CASSPWTSASAEQYF. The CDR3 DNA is TGTGCCAGCAGCCCCTGGACTAGCGCCAGTGCCGAGCAGTACTTC.

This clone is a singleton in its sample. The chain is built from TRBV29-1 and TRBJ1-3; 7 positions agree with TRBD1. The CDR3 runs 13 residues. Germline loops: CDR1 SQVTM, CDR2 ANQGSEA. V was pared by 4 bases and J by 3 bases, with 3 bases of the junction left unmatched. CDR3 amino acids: CSVGQGGGNTIYF. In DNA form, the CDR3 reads TGCAGCGTTGGACAGGGCGGTGGAAACACCATATATTTT.

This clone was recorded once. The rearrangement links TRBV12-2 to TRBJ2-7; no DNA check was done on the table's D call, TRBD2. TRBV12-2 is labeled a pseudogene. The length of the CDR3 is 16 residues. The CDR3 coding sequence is TGTGCAAGTCGCTTAGCCGGCGGGCCAAACTCCTACGAGCAGTACGTC. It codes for CASRLAGGPNSYEQYV.